This T cell receptor beta chain was documented in a study of OX40 agonist ivuxolimab in advanced cancers. Overall study: The patients received agonistic anti-OX40 (CD134) antibody ivuxolimab.

Worth noting for this clone: As yet, its antigen is unknown.

Using immunoSEQ multiplex PCR, the repertoire was profiled, and TCRdb retains in-frame clones only, with some absent. The sample gives about 100,000 clones, approximately 90% of which show up once; about 0.31% is in the top ten. The trim removed 5 bases at V and 5 bases at J, leaving 11 bases unmatched. Germline V gene lookup returns CDR1 MDHEN and CDR2 SYDVKM. This CDR3 region has 16 residues. Findings and caveats of the study: On average, a greater number of expanded clones characterised CD8+ T cells relative to CD4+.

The specimen was CD4+ or CD8+ T cells sorted from blood, collected in a trial of the OX40 agonist ivuxolimab. This chain joins TRBV28 and TRBJ2-3, with 9 bases fitting TRBD1. The clonotype was recovered from an adult with an advanced solid tumor such as melanoma, head and neck, liver or kidney cancer. CDR3 DNA sequence: TGTGCCAGCAGTCCTCTGGGACAGGGTGGTGGAGATACGCAGTATTTT. Its translation: CASSPLGQGGGDTQYF.